A single sample gave rise to the 21 T cell receptor beta chains below, sequenced in a study of T cell repertoires in cytomegalovirus infection. One entry per CDR3 protein results from TCRdb running MiXCR on the reads. The sample records around 770,000 distinct CDR3 sequences, just under 30% being singletons. Their antigens are not known. Sequencing used cultured CD8+ T cells from PBMCs, obtained from culture after CMV antigen stimulation. The origin of the receptors is a human donor in good health (CMV status not recorded). Some clones in this sample may be carry-over from other donors' samples.

This clonotype was seen a few times. This sequence joins TRBV27 and TRBJ2-1; 12 bases agree with TRBD2. This CDR3 has 18 amino acids. Trimming at V came to 2 bases and at J to 0 bases, leaving 5 bases not matched to a gene. Looked up from germline, CDR1 is MNHEY and CDR2 is SMNVEV (reference sequence). The DNA of the CDR3 is TGTGCCAGCAGTTTAACTAGCGGGGGGTTGAGCTCCTACAATGAGCAGTTCTTC. Its protein product is CASSLTSGGLSSYNEQFF.

This chain's CDR3 is CASSIVGTGALNTEAFF. The CDR3 DNA reads TGTGCCAGTAGTATCGTCGGGACAGGGGCTCTGAACACTGAAGCTTTCTTT. The chain joins TRBV19 to TRBJ1-1, with 10 bases that match TRBD1. The CDR3 extends over 17 amino acids. The V segment lost 3 bases and the J segment 0 bases; nucleotides outside the gene matches: 7. CDR1 LNHDA and CDR2 SQIVND come from the germline V gene (reference sequence).

In this sample, this clonotype turned up many times. The rearrangement joins TRBV7-6 to TRBJ2-1; the match to TRBD1 covers 7 bases. Germline CDR1 is SGHVS and CDR2 is FNYEAQ. The J segment lost 11 bases and the V segment lost 5 bases, leaving 6 bases of the junction unmatched. This CDR3 is 12 amino acids long. CDR3 amino acids: CASSPTGDKQFF. CDR3 nucleotide sequence: TGTGCCAGCAGCCCCACAGGGGATAAGCAGTTCTTC.

At least ten counts were recorded for this clonotype. The chain joins TRBV7-9 to TRBJ1-2, with TRBD1 matching 8 bases. There are 14 residues in the CDR3. In germline, CDR1 is SEHNR, CDR2 FQNEAQ (reference sequence). Trimming removed 4 bases from V and 6 bases from J; junction bases left unmatched: 7. CDR3 in DNA: TGTGCCAGCAGCTCACCGGGACAGGACCATGGCTACACCTTC. This codes for CASSSPGQDHGYTF.

The rearrangement links TRBV24-1 to TRBJ2-1; D not resolved. The CDR3 spans 16 residues. V was cut by 0 bases and J by 0 bases, with 8 bases left in between. Germline values: CDR1 KGHDR, CDR2 SFDVKD. The CDR3 DNA sequence: TGTGCCACCAGTGATTTGGTGGGGTCCTCCTACAATGAGCAGTTCTTC. The encoded protein is CATSDLVGSSYNEQFF.

The V call is TRBV7-9, the J call TRBJ1-1; D ambiguous. V was trimmed by 5 bases and J by 1 base, leaving 8 bases between them. Germline V gene lookup returns CDR1 SEHNR and CDR2 FQNEAQ (reference sequence). The CDR3 has 13 amino acids. The DNA for the CDR3 is TGTGCCAGCAGCCCCTCGGCGAACACTGAAGCTTTCTTT. It yields the protein CASSPSANTEAFF.

This clonotype was detected many times. The V call is TRBV4-3, the J call TRBJ1-2, with D perhaps TRBD1 (6 bases). The CDR3 is 15 residues long. Trimming cost V 7 bases and J 1 base, with 16 bases left between them. Germline lookup yields CDR1 LGHNA and CDR2 YSLEER. The CDR3 DNA reads TGCGCCAGCACCCCAACAAAGGGGGTTAACTATGGCTACACCTTC. Residues: CASTPTKGVNYGYTF.

The chain has TRBV12-3 or TRBV12-4 and TRBJ2-3; D gene unclear. The V end lost 2 bases, the J end lost 4 bases, and 10 bases lay between the germline ends. The CDR3 covers 14 residues. The CDR3 bases are TGTGCCAGCAGTTTAAACAGAAGGTCAGATACGCAGTATTTT. This gives the protein CASSLNRRSDTQYF.

The chain couples TRBV27 to TRBJ2-1; 9 nucleotides agree with TRBD1. The CDR3 covers 14 residues. Per germline, CDR1 MNHEY and CDR2 SMNVEV (reference sequence). The ends lost 8 bases at V and 7 bases at J; junction bases unmatched: 9. For the CDR3, the DNA is TGTGCCAGCGGACCGGGGACAGGGTTAAATGAGCAGTTCTTC. Translation gives CASGPGTGLNEQFF.

The V and J genes are TRBV7-8 and TRBJ2-1, with TRBD1 matching 7 bases. The V segment lost 5 bases and the J segment 4 bases; nucleotides outside the gene matches: 8. This CDR3 comprises 15 residues. CDR1 is SGHVS, CDR2 FQNEAQ, per germline. CDR3 region: CASSLTTGSYNEQFF. The DNA for the CDR3 is TGTGCCAGCAGCCTCACGACAGGGTCATACAATGAGCAGTTCTTC.

In this sample, this clonotype turned up a few times. V is TRBV6-5 and J is TRBJ2-7; D is unclear. This CDR3 region has 13 residues. V lost 5 bases to trimming and J lost 3 bases, with 11 bases between them. CDR1 and CDR2 (germline): MNHEY, SVGAGI. CDR3: CASSPGRSYEQYF. The CDR3 coding sequence is TGTGCCAGCAGTCCCGGGCGAAGCTACGAGCAGTACTTC.

The CDR3 nucleotides read TGTGCCAGCAGTTTAAGCTCAGGGGGGCGAAACACTGAAGCTTTCTTT. Its protein product is CASSLSSGGRNTEAFF. This rearrangement joins TRBV12-3 or TRBV12-4 to TRBJ1-1; 7 nucleotides match TRBD1. Unmatched junction bases numbered 8, after V lost 2 bases and J lost 2 bases. The CDR3 is made up of 16 amino acids.

This clonotype has a count of ten or more. The CDR3 loop reads CASSLGGADGSYEQYF. The CDR3 region has the DNA TGTGCCAGCAGCTTGGGGGGGGCAGACGGCTCCTACGAGCAGTACTTC. This chain connects TRBV7-2 to TRBJ2-7; perhaps TRBD2 as D (7 bases). The CDR3 is 16 amino acids. Germline V lookup: CDR1 SGHTA, CDR2 FQGNSA. With 3 bases removed from V and 0 bases from J, the gap between germline ends came to 15 bases.

V is TRBV28 and J is TRBJ1-3, with 7 bases identical to TRBD1. The CDR3 runs to 17 residues. The V and J ends lost 3 bases and 2 bases, in that order; junction bases with no gene match: 10. CDR1 is MDHEN, CDR2 SYDVKM, per germline. The CDR3 nucleotides read TGTGCCAGCAGTTTCCCCAACTTACAGGGGCCTGGAAACACCATATATTTT. This translates into CASSFPNLQGPGNTIYF. The full variable domain, with the rest looked up from reference TRBV28 and TRBJ1-3, is DVKVTQSSRYLVKRTGEKVFLECVQDMDHENMFWYRQDPGLGLRLIYFSYDVKMKEKGDIPEGYSVSREKKERFSLILESASTNQTSMYLCASSFPNLQGPGNTIYFGEGSWLTVV.

This clonotype has just a few counts. V is TRBV11-3 and J is TRBJ2-1, with 12 bases that match TRBD1. This CDR3 has 18 amino acids. The junction had 14 bases not matched to a gene; V was cut back by 5 bases and J by 6 bases. The germline CDR1 and CDR2 sequences are SGHNT and YENEEA. In DNA, the CDR3 is TGTGCCAGCAGCAAAACCACCGGGACAGGGGGCTTGGTCAATGAGCAGTTCTTC. Translation: CASSKTTGTGGLVNEQFF.

This clonotype was counted a few times. The chain joins TRBV5-5 to TRBJ2-7; TRBD1 or TRBD2 may be the D gene (6 bases each). Trimming removed 1 base at V and 2 bases at J, with 25 bases between. Germline V CDR1 and CDR2: SGHKS, YYEKEE (reference sequence). The CDR3 runs to 19 residues. The CDR3 spells CASSLNRALTSKETYEQYV. The CDR3 bases are TGTGCCAGCAGCTTGAACAGGGCCCTCACTAGCAAGGAGACCTACGAGCAGTACGTC.

This clonotype has a handful of counts. The chain carries TRBV4-3 and TRBJ2-3; D is uncertain. Germline V gene sequence: CDR1 LGHNA, CDR2 YSLEER. The CDR3 sequence is 16 residues long. Trimming cost V 0 bases and J 6 bases, with 16 bases left between them. CDR3 in amino acids: CASSQDPPAPGDTQYF. Written as DNA, the CDR3 is TGCGCCAGCAGCCAAGATCCCCCAGCCCCCGGGGATACGCAGTATTTT.

The rearrangement uses TRBV28 and TRBJ2-1; D is ambiguous. The CDR3 runs 14 residues. V was cut by 6 bases and J by 1 base, with 10 bases left in between. Germline CDR1 MDHEN, CDR2 SYDVKM. The DNA of the CDR3 is TGTGCCAGCAGCTCTACTTTTTCCTACAATGAGCAGTTCTTC. Protein product: CASSSTFSYNEQFF.

This clonotype was detected ten times or more. V usage is TRBV7-6 and J usage is TRBJ2-1; no clear D. Germline V lookup: CDR1 SGHVS, CDR2 FNYEAQ. The CDR3 runs to 16 residues. V was clipped by 1 base and J by 7 bases, with 17 bases between them. DNA of the CDR3: TGTGCCAGCAGCTTAGTAGCTAGTCCTCGTGGGAATGAGCAGTTCTTC. It specifies CASSLVASPRGNEQFF. The full variable domain, its missing parts supplied by reference TRBV7-6 and TRBJ2-1, is GAGVSQSPRYKVTKRGQDVALRCDPISGHVSLYWYRQALGQGPEFLTYFNYEAQQDKSGLPNDRFSAERPEGSISTLTIQRTEQRDSAMYRCASSLVASPRGNEQFFGPGTRLTVL.

This clonotype has only a few counts. V usage is TRBV6-6 and J usage is TRBJ2-4; TRBD2 is a possible D gene (6 bases). Between the trimmed V and J ends, which lost 0 bases and 3 bases, there was a span of 12 bases. Germline V CDR1 and CDR2: MNHNY, SVGAGI (reference sequence). This CDR3 is built from 16 residues. In DNA form, the CDR3 reads TGTGCCAGCAGTTACTCGGAGGGTTTGGGCAAAAACATTCAGTACTTC. Translated, it gives CASSYSEGLGKNIQYF.

The rearrangement joins TRBV7-2 to TRBJ2-7; weak D call: TRBD2 (7 bases). The CDR3 consists of 17 residues. Germline V CDR1 and CDR2: SGHTA, FQGNSA. Trimming took off 5 bases at V and 5 bases at J, with 25 bases between the two ends. The CDR3 DNA reads TGTGCCAGCAGCCCCTGGGGGCACGGGGGAGGGCTGAACGAGCAGTACTTC. Translation: CASSPWGHGGGLNEQYF.